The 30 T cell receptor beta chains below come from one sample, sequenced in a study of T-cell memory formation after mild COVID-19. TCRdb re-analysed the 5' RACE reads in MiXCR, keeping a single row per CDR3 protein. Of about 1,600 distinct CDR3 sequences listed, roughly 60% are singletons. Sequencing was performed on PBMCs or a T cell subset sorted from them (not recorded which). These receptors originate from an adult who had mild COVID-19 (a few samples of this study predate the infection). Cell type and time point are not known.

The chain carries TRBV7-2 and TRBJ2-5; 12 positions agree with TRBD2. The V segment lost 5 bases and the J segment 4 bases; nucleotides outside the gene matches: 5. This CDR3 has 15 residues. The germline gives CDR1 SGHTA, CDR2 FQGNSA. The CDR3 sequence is CASSGKGLAGETQYF. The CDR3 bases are TGTGCCAGCAGCGGGAAGGGACTAGCGGGAGAGACCCAGTACTTC.

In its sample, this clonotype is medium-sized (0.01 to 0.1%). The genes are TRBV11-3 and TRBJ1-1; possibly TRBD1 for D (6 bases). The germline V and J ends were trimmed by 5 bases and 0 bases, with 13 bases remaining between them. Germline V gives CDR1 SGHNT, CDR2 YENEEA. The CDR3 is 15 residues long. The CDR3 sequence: CASSLQGSLNTEAFF. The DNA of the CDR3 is TGTGCCAGCAGCCTACAGGGTTCCTTGAACACTGAAGCTTTCTTT.

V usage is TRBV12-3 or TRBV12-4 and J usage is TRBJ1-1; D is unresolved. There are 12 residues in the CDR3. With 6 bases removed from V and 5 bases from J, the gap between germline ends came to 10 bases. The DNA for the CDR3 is TGTGCCAGCAGCCCCCGACCGACTGAAGCTTTCTTT. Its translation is CASSPRPTEAFF.

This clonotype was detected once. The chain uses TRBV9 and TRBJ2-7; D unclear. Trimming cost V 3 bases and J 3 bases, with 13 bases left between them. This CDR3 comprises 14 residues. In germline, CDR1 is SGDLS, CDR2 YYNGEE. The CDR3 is CASSGSGPHYEQYV. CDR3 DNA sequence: TGTGCCAGCAGCGGTTCCGGGCCCCACTACGAGCAGTACGTC.

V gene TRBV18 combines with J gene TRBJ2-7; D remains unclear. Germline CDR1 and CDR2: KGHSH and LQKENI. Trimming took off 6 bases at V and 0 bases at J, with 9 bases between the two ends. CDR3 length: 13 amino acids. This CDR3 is CASSRTASYEQYF. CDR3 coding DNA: TGTGCCAGCTCTCGGACGGCCTCCTACGAGCAGTACTTC.

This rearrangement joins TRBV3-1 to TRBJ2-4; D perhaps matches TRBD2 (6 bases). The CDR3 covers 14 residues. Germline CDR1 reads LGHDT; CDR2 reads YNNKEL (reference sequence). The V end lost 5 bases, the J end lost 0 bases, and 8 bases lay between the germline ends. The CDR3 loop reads CASSAGLAKNIQYF. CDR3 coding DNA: TGTGCCAGCAGCGCGGGATTAGCCAAAAACATTCAGTACTTC.

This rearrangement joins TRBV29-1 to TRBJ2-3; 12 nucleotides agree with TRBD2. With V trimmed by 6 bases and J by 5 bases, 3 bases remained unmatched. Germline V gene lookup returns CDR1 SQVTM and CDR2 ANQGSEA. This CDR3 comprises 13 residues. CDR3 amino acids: CSVPTSGRDTQYF. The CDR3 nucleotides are TGCAGCGTCCCGACTAGCGGGAGAGATACGCAGTATTTT.

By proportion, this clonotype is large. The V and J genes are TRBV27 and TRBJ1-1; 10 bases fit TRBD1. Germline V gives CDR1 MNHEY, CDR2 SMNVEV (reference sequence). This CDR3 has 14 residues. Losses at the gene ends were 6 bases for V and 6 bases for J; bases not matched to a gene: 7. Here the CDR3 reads CASRRQGAQAEAFF. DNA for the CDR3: TGTGCCAGCAGGAGACAGGGGGCGCAGGCTGAAGCTTTCTTT.

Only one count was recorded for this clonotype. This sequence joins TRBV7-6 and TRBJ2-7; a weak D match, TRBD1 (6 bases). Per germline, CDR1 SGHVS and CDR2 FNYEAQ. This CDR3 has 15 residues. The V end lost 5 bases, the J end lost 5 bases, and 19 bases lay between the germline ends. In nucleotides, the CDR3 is TGTGCCAGCAGCCCTAGGACAGCCCTAGGGGACGAGCAGTACTTC. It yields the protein CASSPRTALGDEQYF.

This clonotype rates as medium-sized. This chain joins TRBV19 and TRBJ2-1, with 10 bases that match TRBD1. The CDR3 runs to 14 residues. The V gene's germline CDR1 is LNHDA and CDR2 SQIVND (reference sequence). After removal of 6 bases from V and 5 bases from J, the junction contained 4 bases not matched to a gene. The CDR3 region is CASRRQGANNEQFF. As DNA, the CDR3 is TGTGCCAGTAGGCGACAGGGGGCGAACAATGAGCAGTTCTTC.

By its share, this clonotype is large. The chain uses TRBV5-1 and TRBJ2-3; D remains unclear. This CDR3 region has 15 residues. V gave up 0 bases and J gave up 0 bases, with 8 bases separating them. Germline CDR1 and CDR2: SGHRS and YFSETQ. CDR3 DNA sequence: TGCGCCAGCAGCTTGGGACGGATTAGCACAGATACGCAGTATTTT. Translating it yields CASSLGRISTDTQYF. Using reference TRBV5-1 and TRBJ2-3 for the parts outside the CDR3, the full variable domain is KAGVTQTPRYLIKTRGQQVTLSCSPISGHRSVSWYQQTPGQGLQFLFEYFSETQRNKGNFPGRFSGRQFSNSRSEMNVSTLELGDSALYLCASSLGRISTDTQYFGPGTRLTVL.

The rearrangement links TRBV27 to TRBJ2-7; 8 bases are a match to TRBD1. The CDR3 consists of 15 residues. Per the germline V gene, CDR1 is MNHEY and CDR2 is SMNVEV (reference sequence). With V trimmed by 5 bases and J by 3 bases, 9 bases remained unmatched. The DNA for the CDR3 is TGTGCCAGCAGTGAGACCGGGACAGGTGACTACGAGCAGTACTTC. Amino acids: CASSETGTGDYEQYF.

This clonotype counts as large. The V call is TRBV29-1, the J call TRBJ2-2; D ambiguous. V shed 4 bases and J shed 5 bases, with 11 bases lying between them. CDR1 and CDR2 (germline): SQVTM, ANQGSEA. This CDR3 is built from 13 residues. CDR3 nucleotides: TGCAGCGTTGCCCTCACTGGAACCGGGGAGCTGTTTTTT. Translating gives CSVALTGTGELFF.

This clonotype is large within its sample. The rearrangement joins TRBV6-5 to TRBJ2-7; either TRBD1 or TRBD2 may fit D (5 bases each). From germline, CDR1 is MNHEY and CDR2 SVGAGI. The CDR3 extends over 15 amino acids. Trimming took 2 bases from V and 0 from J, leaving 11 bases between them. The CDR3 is CASSYRDGYSYEQYF. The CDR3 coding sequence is TGTGCCAGCAGTTACCGGGACGGCTACTCCTACGAGCAGTACTTC.

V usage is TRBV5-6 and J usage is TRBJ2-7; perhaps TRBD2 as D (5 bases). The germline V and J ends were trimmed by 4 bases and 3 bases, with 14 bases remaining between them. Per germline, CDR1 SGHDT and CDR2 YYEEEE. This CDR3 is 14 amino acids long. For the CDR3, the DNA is TGTGCCAGCAGCCTATCCGGGAACAGCTACGAGCAGTACTTC. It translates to CASSLSGNSYEQYF.

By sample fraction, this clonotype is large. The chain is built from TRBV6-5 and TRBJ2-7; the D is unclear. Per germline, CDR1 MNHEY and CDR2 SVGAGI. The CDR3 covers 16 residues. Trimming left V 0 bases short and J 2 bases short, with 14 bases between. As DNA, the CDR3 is TGTGCCAGCAGTTACTCGACGATACGCACACCCTACGAGCAGTACTTC. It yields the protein CASSYSTIRTPYEQYF.

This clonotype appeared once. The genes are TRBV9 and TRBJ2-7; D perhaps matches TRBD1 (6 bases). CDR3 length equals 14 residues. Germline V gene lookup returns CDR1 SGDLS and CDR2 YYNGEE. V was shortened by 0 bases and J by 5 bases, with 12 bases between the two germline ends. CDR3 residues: CASSVGSQGNEQYF. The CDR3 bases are TGTGCCAGCAGCGTAGGGTCACAGGGAAACGAGCAGTACTTC. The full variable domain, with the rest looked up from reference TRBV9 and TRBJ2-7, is DSGVTQTPKHLITATGQRVTLRCSPRSGDLSVYWYQQSLDQGLQFLIQYYNGEERAKGNILERFSAQQFPDLHSELNLSSLELGDSALYFCASSVGSQGNEQYFGPGTRLTVT.

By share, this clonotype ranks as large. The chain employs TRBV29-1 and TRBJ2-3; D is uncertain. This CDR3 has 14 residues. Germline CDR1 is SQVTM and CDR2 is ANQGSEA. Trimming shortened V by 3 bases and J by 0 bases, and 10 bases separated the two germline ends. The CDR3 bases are TGCAGCGTTGATTTATCTTCTAGCACAGATACGCAGTATTTT. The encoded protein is CSVDLSSSTDTQYF.

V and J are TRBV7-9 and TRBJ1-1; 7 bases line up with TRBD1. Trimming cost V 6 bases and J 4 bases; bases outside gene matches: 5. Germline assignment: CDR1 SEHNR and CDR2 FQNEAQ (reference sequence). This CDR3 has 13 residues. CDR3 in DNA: TGTGCCAGCAGTATAAACAGGGGCACTGAAGCTTTCTTT. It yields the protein CASSINRGTEAFF.

The CDR3 reads CSVRSNYGYTF. The CDR3 DNA reads TGCAGCGTTCGATCGAACTATGGCTACACCTTC. V usage is TRBV29-1 and J usage is TRBJ1-2; D is uncertain. Between the trimmed V and J ends, which lost 5 bases and 2 bases, there was a span of 6 bases. The V gene's germline CDR1 is SQVTM and CDR2 ANQGSEA. CDR3 length: 11 amino acids.

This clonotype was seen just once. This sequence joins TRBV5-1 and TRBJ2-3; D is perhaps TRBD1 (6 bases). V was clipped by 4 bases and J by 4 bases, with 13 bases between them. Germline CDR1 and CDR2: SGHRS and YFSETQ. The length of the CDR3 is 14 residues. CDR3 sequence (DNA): TGCGCCAGCAGCACCAGCCAGGGGCCAGATACGCAGTATTTT. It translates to CASSTSQGPDTQYF.

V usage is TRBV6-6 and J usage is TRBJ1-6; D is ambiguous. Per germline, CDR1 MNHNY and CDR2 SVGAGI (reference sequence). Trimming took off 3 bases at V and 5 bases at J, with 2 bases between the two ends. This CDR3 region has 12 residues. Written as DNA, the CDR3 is TGTGCCAGCAGTTATGATAATTCACCCCTCCACTTT. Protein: CASSYDNSPLHF.

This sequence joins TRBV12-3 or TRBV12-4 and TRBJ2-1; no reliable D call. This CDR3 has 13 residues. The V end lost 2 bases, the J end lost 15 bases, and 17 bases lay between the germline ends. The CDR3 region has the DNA TGTGCCAGCAGTTTAACTGGGCCGTCCCGGTTGTTCTTC. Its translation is CASSLTGPSRLFF.

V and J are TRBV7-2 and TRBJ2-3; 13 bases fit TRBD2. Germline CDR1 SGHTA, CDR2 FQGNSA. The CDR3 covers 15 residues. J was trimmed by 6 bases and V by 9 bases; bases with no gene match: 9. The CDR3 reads CASTSGRASQDTQYF. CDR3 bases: TGTGCCAGTACTAGCGGGAGGGCCTCACAGGATACGCAGTATTTT.

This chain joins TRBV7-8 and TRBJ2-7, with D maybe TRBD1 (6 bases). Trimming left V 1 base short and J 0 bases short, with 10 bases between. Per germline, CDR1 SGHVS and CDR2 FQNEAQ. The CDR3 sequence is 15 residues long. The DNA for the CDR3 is TGTGCCAGCAGCTTAGAGGACAGCTACTCCTACGAGCAGTACTTC. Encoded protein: CASSLEDSYSYEQYF. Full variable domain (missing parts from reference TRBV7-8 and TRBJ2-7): GAGVSQSPRYKVAKRGQDVALRCDPISGHVSLFWYQQALGQGPEFLTYFQNEAQLDKSGLPSDRFFAERPEGSVSTLKIQRTQQEDSAVYLCASSLEDSYSYEQYFGPGTRLTVT.

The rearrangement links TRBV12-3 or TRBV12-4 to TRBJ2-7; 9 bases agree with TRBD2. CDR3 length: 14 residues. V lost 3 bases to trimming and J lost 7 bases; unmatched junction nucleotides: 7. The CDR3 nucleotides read TGTGCCAGCAGTTTTGGCGGGGGGGCCGGTGAGCAGTACTTC. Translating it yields CASSFGGGAGEQYF.

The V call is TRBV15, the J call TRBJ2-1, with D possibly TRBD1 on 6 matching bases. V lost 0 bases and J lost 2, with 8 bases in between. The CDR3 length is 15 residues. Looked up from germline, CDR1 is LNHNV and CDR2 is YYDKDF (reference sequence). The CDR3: CATSRDRGPYNEQFF. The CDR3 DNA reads TGTGCCACCAGCAGAGACAGGGGACCCTACAATGAGCAGTTCTTC.

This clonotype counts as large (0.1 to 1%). The CDR3 region has the DNA TGCAGTGGTAAGCGGGGCCGCACAGATACGCAGTATTTT. Translated: CSGKRGRTDTQYF. The chain couples TRBV20-1 to TRBJ2-3, with 7 bases aligning to TRBD2. Germline V gene sequence: CDR1 DFQATT, CDR2 SNEGSKA (reference sequence). The V gene end was trimmed by 7 bases and the J gene end by 1 base; junction bases not matched to a gene: 5. The CDR3 covers 13 residues.

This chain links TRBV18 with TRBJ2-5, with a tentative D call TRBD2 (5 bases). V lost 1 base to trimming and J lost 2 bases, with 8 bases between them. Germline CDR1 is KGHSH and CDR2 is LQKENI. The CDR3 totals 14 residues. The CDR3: CASSPQDSQETQYF. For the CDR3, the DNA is TGTGCCAGCTCACCACAGGACTCTCAAGAGACCCAGTACTTC.

CDR3 protein: CARGLGNEQFF. CDR3 nucleotide sequence: TGTGCCAGGGGGCTGGGCAATGAGCAGTTCTTC. The V call is TRBV7-2, the J call TRBJ2-1, with D possibly TRBD1 on 5 matching bases. The CDR3 extends over 11 amino acids. CDR1 SGHTA and CDR2 FQGNSA come from the germline V gene. V lost 9 bases and J 6 bases, leaving 9 bases between the germline ends.